This T cell receptor (beta chain) was retrieved from a study of cytomegalovirus exposure and HLA in healthy donors. Vbeta (60) and Jbeta (13) primers were used in the PCR. TCRdb's copy holds only in-frame clones and misses some; the assay was immunoSEQ multiplex PCR. The data contain approximately 150,000 clones, roughly four fifths of them singletons. Trimming removed 2 bases from V and 1 base from J, with 7 bases in between. The CDR3 consists of 14 residues. The germline CDR1 and CDR2 sequences are SGDLS and YYNGEE. About this clone itself: The antigen remains unidentified.

Points from the study as a whole: The study found most TCR sequences rare, yet found some public TCRs in many donors. Published work reported that the classifier diagnosed cytomegalovirus status with high specificity and sensitivity. Beyond CMV serostatus, there was no information to go on about immune exposure.

This rearrangement joins TRBV9 to TRBJ1-5; a weak D match, TRBD1 (5 bases). The specimen was PBMCs. The sequence was obtained from a man in his late teens or twenties in good health and CMV-seropositive. CDR3 amino acids: CASSVSGSNQPQHF. The CDR3, as DNA: TGTGCCAGCAGCGTGTCAGGGAGCAATCAGCCCCAGCATTTT.